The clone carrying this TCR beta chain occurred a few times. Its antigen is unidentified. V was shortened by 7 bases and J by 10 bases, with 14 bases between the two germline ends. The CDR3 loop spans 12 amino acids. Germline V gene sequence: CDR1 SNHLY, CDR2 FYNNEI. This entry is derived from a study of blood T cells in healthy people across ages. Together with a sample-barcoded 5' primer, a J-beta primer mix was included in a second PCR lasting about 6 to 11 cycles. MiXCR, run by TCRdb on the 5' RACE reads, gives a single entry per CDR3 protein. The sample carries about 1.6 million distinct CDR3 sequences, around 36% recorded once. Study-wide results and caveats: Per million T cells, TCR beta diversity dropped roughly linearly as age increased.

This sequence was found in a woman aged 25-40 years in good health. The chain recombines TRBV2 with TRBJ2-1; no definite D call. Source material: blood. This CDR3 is CASTEASREQFF. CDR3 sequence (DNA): TGTGCCAGCACCGAAGCATCGAGAGAGCAGTTCTTC.